This paragraph covers one TCR beta chain sequence. The length of the CDR3 is 14 residues. V shed 4 bases and J 3 bases; nucleotides not matched to a gene: 6. Germline V gives CDR1 PRHDT, CDR2 FYEKMQ (reference sequence). There were TCR beta CDR3 regions amplified from RNA transcripts. The HTBI primer set drove a first-round RT-PCR of the TCR CDR3. TCRdb itself ran the multiplex PCR reads through MiXCR, one entry per CDR3 protein. The profile shows more than 500,000 distinct CDR3 sequences, about 16% of them singletons. This entry belongs to a study of T cells in Graves' hyperthyroidism and ophthalmopathy.

The TCR comes from a woman aged 30 to 39 with Graves' ophthalmopathy. Sequencing was carried out using blood. J is TRBJ2-7 and V is TRBV13, with 7 bases fitting TRBD1. The chain's CDR3 is CASSYKQGYYEQYF. For the CDR3, the DNA is TGTGCCAGCAGCTACAAACAGGGGTACTACGAGCAGTACTTC.